The present T cell receptor beta chain was sequenced within a study of T cell responses to AZD1222 COVID-19 vaccine. Whole-study results and caveats: Mostly white British, mostly female donors; authors suggested clonal diversity may be underestimated. After the peak T cell response, and only then, were repertoires sampled. The number of AZD1222 recipients seropositive at baseline was only 6 or 7.

Germline values: CDR1 LNHDA, CDR2 SQIVND (reference sequence). V shed 10 bases and J shed 10 bases, with 25 bases lying between them. The CDR3 is 14 amino acids. This clone was observed once. Its antigen is currently unknown. Clones were sequenced by immunoSEQ multiplex PCR, and TCRdb holds only the in-frame ones, with some missing. The sample has roughly 140,000 clones; about 87% are singletons. Second-dose groups at about 4 or about 12 weeks were pooled. The material was peripheral blood, obtained 28 days after the second AZD1222 dose. The receptor was isolated from an adult who received the AZD1222 COVID-19 vaccine. This chain uses TRBV19 with TRBJ1-1; no clear D gene. The CDR3 DNA follows: TGTGCCACCTCGTTTGGCGGACCGAACACCGGAGCTTTCTTT. As protein: CATSFGGPNTGAFF.